This T cell receptor beta chain was recorded in a study of shared clonotypes between healthy human individuals. Study-wide results and limits: Larger richness was generally estimated for naive than memory subsets. Only blood was sampled, and tissue TCR repertoires likely differ from blood ones.

CD8 cells classed as naive were CD45RO-negative and positively selected for CCR7, excluding terminally differentiated effector memory CD45RA+ cells. Trimming took 0 bases from V and 7 from J; bases not matched to a gene: 5. CDR1 is MNHEY and CDR2 is SVGAGI in the germline V gene. The CDR3 is 14 amino acids. For sorted subsets, approximately 180 ng DNA per replicate equaled about 30,000 T cell genomes. Here immunoSEQ multiplex PCR was the method, and the copy in TCRdb shows in-frame clones only, minus some. This sample carries some 1,900,000 clones, approximately 94% of them seen once, and the ten largest clones take approximately 1.2%. Points on this clone: Its target is not known. At the DNA level, this CDR3 is encoded by other sequences in the same sample as well.

The chain has TRBV6-5 and TRBJ2-7; 8 bases line up with TRBD1. Sequenced: naive CD8+ T cells sorted from blood. The source of this sequence is a man aged 18 to 35 in good health. CDR3 in DNA: TGTGCCAGCAGTTACTCTGGACAGGGACATGAGCAGTACTTC. The encoded protein is CASSYSGQGHEQYF.